This T cell receptor beta chain was sequenced for a study of T cell responses to AZD1222 COVID-19 vaccine. Study-wide points: Females outnumbered males among donors, who were mostly white British; clonal diversity was possibly underestimated. Reports say nearly half of spike-specific TCRs go after unmutated variant regions. Once two AZD1222 doses were given, Spike-specific TCR breadth and depth went up.

Trimming shortened V by 0 bases and J by 2 bases, and 9 bases separated the two germline ends. The CDR3 runs 15 residues. CDR1 is SGHTA, CDR2 FQGTGA, per germline. Note on this clone: Its matching antigen is unknown.

Only in-frame clones appear in the TCRdb table, and some are missing; sequencing was by immunoSEQ multiplex PCR. The table records roughly 150,000 clones, approximately 90% of them present only once. The sequencing here drew on peripheral blood, taken on day 0 of AZD1222 vaccination. The receptor's source is an adult in good health. The chain recombines TRBV7-3 with TRBJ2-3, with D possibly being TRBD2 (5 bases). CDR3 protein: CASSLTGGSTDTQYF. The CDR3 DNA reads TGTGCCAGCAGCTTAACTGGAGGTTCCACAGATACGCAGTATTTT. Filled out from reference TRBV7-3 and TRBJ2-3, the complete variable domain reads GAGVSQTPSNKVTEKGKYVELRCDPISGHTALYWYRQSLGQGPEFLIYFQGTGAADDSGLPNDRFFAVRPEGSVSTLKIQRTERGDSAVYLCASSLTGGSTDTQYFGPGTRLTVL.